A selection of T cell receptor beta chains follows, all from one sample in a study of shared clonotypes between healthy human individuals. Here immunoSEQ multiplex PCR was the method, and the copy in TCRdb shows in-frame clones only, minus some. The sample includes millions of clones, 90% to 95% seen only once; the top ten take more than 1.5%. The sample comprised naive CD8+ T cells from PBMCs. The source of these receptors is a man aged 18 to 30 in good health. Some clones in this sample may be carry-over from other donors' samples. The CDR3 runs from the conserved cysteine through the conserved F or W. Each record gives: CDR3 protein, CDR3 DNA, clone size, J gene, D gene, V gene. D genes are given only for firm matches. The listing skips clone size in some rows; elsewhere it reads once, few, many or a size class.

CASSWSLAGTESYEQYF,TGCGCCAGCAGCTGGAGTCTTGCCGGGACAGAGTCCTACGAGCAGTACTTC,NA,TRBJ2-7,TRBD1,TRBV5-1
CASSLGARGSETQYF,TGTGCCAGCAGCTTAGGGGCCCGGGGTTCGGAGACCCAGTACTTC,NA,TRBJ2-5,NA,TRBV13
CSVSLDSSNYEQYF,TGCAGCGTCTCCCTCGACAGCAGTAACTACGAGCAGTACTTC,NA,TRBJ2-7,NA,TRBV29-1
CASSTWSSLGALNTEAFF,TGTGCCAGCAGTACTTGGAGCAGCTTGGGGGCTTTGAACACTGAAGCTTTCTTT,NA,TRBJ1-1,NA,TRBV28
CASSFPGHGYEQYF,TGCGCCAGCAGCTTCCCGGGACACGGGTACGAGCAGTACTTC,NA,TRBJ2-7,NA,TRBV5-1
CASSLGQGPPLKLFF,TGCGCCAGCAGCTTGGGGCAGGGCCCCCCATTGAAACTGTTTTTT,NA,TRBJ1-4,NA,TRBV5-1
CASRGGKRYGYTF,TGTGCCAGTAGGGGGGGGAAGAGGTATGGCTACACCTTC,NA,TRBJ1-2,NA,TRBV27
CASSLPGLAGEADTQYF,TGTGCCAGTAGTCTCCCGGGACTAGCGGGAGAGGCAGATACGCAGTATTTT,NA,TRBJ2-3,TRBD2,TRBV19
CASKQQGIGTDTQYF,TGTGCCAGCAAACAACAGGGCATTGGCACAGATACGCAGTATTTT,NA,TRBJ2-3,NA,TRBV6-5
CASSPSLGNNQPQHF,TGTGCCAGCTCACCATCTCTGGGTAACAATCAGCCCCAGCATTTT,once,TRBJ1-5,NA,TRBV18
CASSLGRNQETQYF,TGTGCCAGCAGTTTAGGACGGAACCAAGAGACCCAGTACTTC,once,TRBJ2-5,NA,TRBV28
CASSLGTGFGTEAFF,TGTGCCAGCAGTTTAGGGACAGGGTTCGGCACTGAAGCTTTCTTT,NA,TRBJ1-1,TRBD1,TRBV27
CASSLGPGQHNEQFF,TGTGCCAGCAGTTTAGGCCCCGGGCAACACAATGAGCAGTTCTTC,once,TRBJ2-1,NA,TRBV28
CASRIAGTGYTEAFF,TGTGCCAGCAGGATTGCCGGGACGGGGTACACTGAAGCTTTCTTT,NA,TRBJ1-1,NA,TRBV27
CASSQYPGTSGTYEQYF,TGCGCCAGCAGTCAATACCCCGGGACTAGCGGCACCTACGAGCAGTACTTC,NA,TRBJ2-7,TRBD2,TRBV23-1
CASSVYGVASDEQFF,TGTGCCAGCAGCGTTTACGGGGTGGCTTCCGATGAGCAGTTCTTC,NA,TRBJ2-1,NA,TRBV9
CASSSRDTIYNEQFF,TGTGCCAGCAGTTCCCGGGACACAATCTACAATGAGCAGTTCTTC,NA,TRBJ2-1,NA,TRBV2
CASSYPLSETPVGQFF,TGTGCCAGCAGCTATCCTCTGAGTGAGACCCCGGTCGGGCAGTTCTTC,NA,TRBJ2-1,NA,TRBV7-8
CASSLRQTYGYTF,TGTGCCAGCAGCTTAAGACAGACCTATGGCTACACCTTC,NA,TRBJ1-2,NA,TRBV11-2
CASSLSGRGSYNEQFF,TGTGCCAGCAGCCTTAGCGGGAGAGGCTCCTACAATGAGCAGTTCTTC,once,TRBJ2-1,TRBD2,TRBV7-8
CASSLLADHTESYNEQFF,TGTGCCAGCAGTTTACTAGCGGACCACACCGAGTCCTACAATGAGCAGTTCTTC,once,TRBJ2-1,TRBD2,TRBV28
CASSFSVFNEQFF,TGTGCCAGCAGTTTTTCGGTGTTCAATGAGCAGTTCTTC,once,TRBJ2-1,NA,TRBV27
CASSQSQGTGNTIYF,TGCGCCAGCAGCCAGTCTCAGGGGACTGGAAACACCATATATTTT,NA,TRBJ1-3,NA,TRBV4-1
CASSTLRQGQETQYF,TGTGCCAGCAGCACACTGCGACAGGGTCAAGAGACCCAGTACTTC,NA,TRBJ2-5,TRBD1,TRBV7-9
CASSSTGIAFF,TGTGCCAGCAGTTCGACAGGGATAGCTTTCTTT,few,TRBJ1-1,TRBD1,TRBV6-5
CASSLGAGGLYEQYF,TGTGCCAGCAGCTTAGGGGCAGGGGGCCTATACGAGCAGTACTTC,NA,TRBJ2-7,TRBD1,TRBV7-8
CASSPIRTGEARTEAFF,TGCGCCAGCAGCCCAATCCGGACAGGGGAGGCTCGCACTGAAGCTTTCTTT,NA,TRBJ1-1,TRBD1,TRBV5-1
CASSPGGEDTEAFF,TGTGCCAGCAGCCCTGGGGGTGAGGACACTGAAGCTTTCTTT,few,TRBJ1-1,NA,TRBV28
CASSLRGGSGELFF,TGCGCCAGCAGCCTCCGCGGGGGGAGCGGGGAGCTGTTTTTT,NA,TRBJ2-2,TRBD2,TRBV4-3
CASSFQAGGPWETQYF,TGTGCCAGCAGTTTCCAAGCGGGAGGGCCCTGGGAGACCCAGTACTTC,NA,TRBJ2-5,TRBD2,TRBV6-6
CATLGLAGGSSYNEQFF,TGTGCCACCCTGGGACTAGCGGGAGGGAGCTCCTACAATGAGCAGTTCTTC,NA,TRBJ2-1,TRBD2,TRBV27
CASSPDRGLDTQYF,TGTGCCAGCAGTCCCGACAGGGGGTTAGATACGCAGTATTTT,NA,TRBJ2-3,TRBD1,TRBV27
CASSARVADTQYF,TGTGCCAGCAGCGCCAGGGTGGCCGATACGCAGTATTTT,once,TRBJ2-3,NA,TRBV5-8
CASSLNSQYNEQFF,TGCGCCAGCAGCTTGAATAGCCAATACAATGAGCAGTTCTTC,NA,TRBJ2-1,NA,TRBV5-1
CASSPSGGGEQFF,TGTGCCAGCAGCCCGAGCGGAGGCGGTGAGCAGTTCTTC,NA,TRBJ2-1,NA,TRBV13
CASSLTGSAYGYTF,TGTGCCAGCAGCTTGACAGGCTCGGCCTATGGCTACACCTTC,NA,TRBJ1-2,NA,TRBV5-4
CASSQRTSGVNEQFF,TGCGCCAGCAGCCAACGGACTAGCGGAGTGAATGAGCAGTTCTTC,NA,TRBJ2-1,TRBD2,TRBV4-1
CASSLAGLTDTQYF,TGTGCCAGCAGCTTGGCCGGGCTTACAGATACGCAGTATTTT,NA,TRBJ2-3,NA,TRBV5-4
CASKEGVGGSLYEQYF,TGTGCCAGTAAAGAGGGAGTCGGCGGGAGCCTCTACGAGCAGTACTTC,NA,TRBJ2-7,TRBD2,TRBV19
CASSVRDDTYEQYF,TGTGCCAGCAGTGTCCGGGACGACACCTACGAGCAGTACTTC,NA,TRBJ2-7,NA,TRBV6-5
CASSLFPVVTGELFF,TGTGCCAGCAGTTTATTCCCAGTGGTGACCGGGGAGCTGTTTTTT,NA,TRBJ2-2,NA,TRBV27
CASSHPSDRSYEQYF,TGCGCCAGCAGCCATCCCTCCGACCGCTCCTACGAGCAGTACTTC,NA,TRBJ2-7,NA,TRBV4-1
CASSQGTGGAYEQYF,TGCGCCAGCAGCCAGGGAACGGGCGGAGCCTACGAGCAGTACTTC,NA,TRBJ2-7,NA,TRBV4-1
CASSVEPGGNEQYF,TGTGCCAGCAGCGTAGAGCCAGGGGGAAACGAGCAGTACTTC,once,TRBJ2-7,TRBD1,TRBV9
CASSVDGGPYNEQFF,TGTGCCAGCAGCGTAGACGGCGGGCCATACAATGAGCAGTTCTTC,once,TRBJ2-1,NA,TRBV9
CASSWGRDRASGTEAFF,TGCGCCAGCAGCTGGGGGCGGGACAGGGCTTCGGGCACTGAAGCTTTCTTT,NA,TRBJ1-1,TRBD1,TRBV5-1
CAWEGRLADYEQYF,TGTGCCTGGGAGGGGAGACTAGCGGACTACGAGCAGTACTTC,NA,TRBJ2-7,TRBD2,TRBV30
CASSLRRVGGYTF,TGTGCCAGCAGCTTAAGAAGGGTCGGTGGCTACACCTTC,NA,TRBJ1-2,NA,TRBV11-3